The rows below give T cell receptor beta chains drawn from one sample of a study of T cell clones after liver transplantation. TCRdb keeps only in-frame clones here, not all; method: immunoSEQ multiplex PCR. This table has 85,000 to 110,000 clones, about 80% appearing once. The sample was CD4+ T cells from blood, taken about 50 months after liver transplant. These receptors all stem from a human patient who received a liver transplant. Some T cells may arise from the graft donor. CDR3s include the opening cysteine and the closing phenylalanine or tryptophan. D genes are given only for firm matches. Some rows mark clone size as missing; the rest say once, few, many or name a class of expanded clone.

TRBJ1-1,.,TRBV5-6,TRBD1,CASSLEQGRNTEAFF,TGTGCCAGCAGCTTGGAACAGGGGAGGAACACTGAAGCTTTCTTT
TRBJ2-1,.,TRBV5-1,TRBD2,CASSFQGSGGNNEQFF,TGCGCCAGCAGCTTCCAAGGTAGCGGGGGGAACAATGAGCAGTTCTTC
TRBJ1-3,once,TRBV11-2,.,CASSSPDRRLFSGNTIYF,TGTGCCAGCAGCTCGCCAGACAGGCGACTCTTCTCTGGAAACACCATATATTTT
TRBJ1-1,.,TRBV9,.,CASSVNSLNTEAFF,TGTGCCAGCAGCGTTAACAGCTTGAACACTGAAGCTTTCTTT
TRBJ2-5,.,TRBV18,.,CASSPGFGQETQYF,TGTGCCAGCTCACCAGGGTTTGGACAAGAGACCCAGTACTTC
TRBJ2-7,once,TRBV18,.,CASSPTQSTGVGVEQYF,TGTGCCAGCTCACCTACGCAATCGACAGGAGTCGGGGTGGAGCAGTACTTC
TRBJ2-2,.,TRBV7-2,TRBD2,CASSTGLAGGLELFF,TGTGCCAGCAGCACGGGACTAGCGGGGGGGCTGGAGCTGTTTTTT
TRBJ2-1,.,TRBV7-3,.,CASSRGTPAYNEQFF,TGTGCCAGCAGCCGTGGGACACCGGCCTACAATGAGCAGTTCTTC
TRBJ1-5,.,TRBV7-2,.,CASSHDTGQPQHF,TGTGCCAGCAGCCACGACACGGGTCAGCCCCAGCATTTT
TRBJ1-1,.,TRBV28,.,CASSLGGMNTEAFF,TGTGCCAGCAGTTTGGGCGGTATGAACACTGAAGCTTTCTTT
TRBJ1-2,few,TRBV28,.,CATRDGLTYGYTF,TGTGCCACTAGGGACGGCCTTACCTATGGCTACACCTTC
TRBJ2-1,.,TRBV7-2,.,CASSQRPRGQFF,TGTGCCAGCAGCCAGAGACCCCGCGGGCAGTTCTTC
TRBJ1-2,.,TRBV5-6,TRBD1,CASSSGTGGFNYGYTF,TGTGCCAGCAGCTCCGGGACAGGGGGTTTTAACTATGGCTACACCTTC
TRBJ2-2,.,TRBV25-1,.,CASSARTTGELFF,TGTGCCAGCAGTGCCCGGACTACCGGGGAGCTGTTTTTT
TRBJ2-3,once,TRBV11-3,.,CASSRSMSPADTQYF,TGTGCCAGCAGCCGATCCATGAGCCCCGCAGATACGCAGTATTTT
TRBJ2-7,.,TRBV5-4,.,CASSPGGTASYEQYF,TGTGCCAGCAGCCCGGGCGGGACGGCCTCCTACGAGCAGTACTTC
TRBJ2-2,.,TRBV4-2,TRBD1,CASSQDPQGGTGELFF,TGTGCCAGCAGCCAAGATCCACAGGGGGGCACCGGGGAGCTGTTTTTT
TRBJ1-4,.,TRBV6-5,.,CASSLDRNEKLFF,TGTGCCAGCAGTTTGGACAGAAATGAAAAACTGTTTTTT
TRBJ2-2,.,TRBV28,TRBD1,CASSPSGTGATGELFF,TGTGCCAGCAGTCCATCGGGGACAGGGGCCACCGGGGAGCTGTTTTTT
TRBJ1-1,.,TRBV18,TRBD1,CASSQGQARRNTEAFF,TGTGCCAGCTCACAAGGACAGGCTAGGAGGAACACTGAAGCTTTCTTT